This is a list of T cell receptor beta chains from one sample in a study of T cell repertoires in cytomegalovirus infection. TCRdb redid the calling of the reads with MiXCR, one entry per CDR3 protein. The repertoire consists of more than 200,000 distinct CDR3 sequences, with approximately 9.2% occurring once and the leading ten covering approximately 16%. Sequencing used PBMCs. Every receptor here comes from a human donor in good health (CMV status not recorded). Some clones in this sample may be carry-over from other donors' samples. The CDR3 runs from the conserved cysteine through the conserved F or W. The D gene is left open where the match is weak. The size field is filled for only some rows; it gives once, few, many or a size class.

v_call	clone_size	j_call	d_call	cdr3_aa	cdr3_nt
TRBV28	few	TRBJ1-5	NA	CASSSAGGMGQPQHF	TGTGCCAGCAGTTCGGCAGGAGGGATGGGTCAGCCCCAGCATTTT
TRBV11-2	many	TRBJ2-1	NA	CASSLVHGVHEQFF	TGTGCCAGCAGCTTAGTCCACGGGGTTCATGAGCAGTTCTTC
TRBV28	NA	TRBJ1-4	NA	CASNRGAEEKLFF	TGTGCCAGCAACCGAGGAGCCGAGGAAAAACTGTTTTTT
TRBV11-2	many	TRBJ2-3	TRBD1	CASSFRRGGNTQYF	TGTGCCAGCAGCTTCAGACGAGGGGGCAATACGCAGTATTTT
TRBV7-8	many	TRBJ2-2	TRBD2	CASSFRLAGMQAGELFF	TGTGCCAGCAGCTTCAGACTAGCGGGGATGCAGGCCGGGGAGCTGTTTTTT
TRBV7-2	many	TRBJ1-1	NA	CASSFNLPGGLGGTEAFF	TGTGCCAGCAGCTTCAACCTCCCAGGTGGGTTGGGGGGCACTGAAGCTTTCTTT
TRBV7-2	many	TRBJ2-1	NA	CASSHTRESEQFF	TGTGCCAGCAGCCATACCAGGGAGAGTGAGCAGTTCTTC
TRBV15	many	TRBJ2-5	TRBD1	CATSVIGTGGETQYF	TGTGCCACCAGCGTTATCGGGACAGGGGGCGAGACCCAGTACTTC
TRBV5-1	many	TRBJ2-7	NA	CASSFDTSYEQYF	TGCGCCAGCAGCTTCGACACTTCCTACGAGCAGTACTTC
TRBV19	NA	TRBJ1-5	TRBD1	CASSSRDSHSNQPQHF	TGTGCCAGTAGTTCCCGGGACAGTCATAGCAATCAGCCCCAGCATTTT
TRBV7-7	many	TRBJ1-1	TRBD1	CASSPLDRVNTEAFF	TGTGCTAGCAGCCCCCTGGACAGGGTGAACACTGAAGCTTTCTTT
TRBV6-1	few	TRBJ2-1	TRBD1	CASSRGQGRTSEQFF	TGTGCCAGCAGCCGGGGACAGGGGAGGACTAGTGAGCAGTTCTTC
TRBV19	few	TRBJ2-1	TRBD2	CASSSVTSANEQFF	TGTGCCAGTAGTTCAGTAACTAGCGCCAATGAGCAGTTCTTC
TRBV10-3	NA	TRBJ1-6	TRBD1	CAISRDRNSPLHF	TGTGCCATCAGCCGGGACAGGAATTCACCCCTCCACTTT
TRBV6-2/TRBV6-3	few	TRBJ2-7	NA	CASSYRGTQQYF	TGTGCCAGCAGTTATCGAGGGACCCAGCAGTACTTC
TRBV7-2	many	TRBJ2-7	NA	CASRDLGEQYF	TGTGCCAGCAGGGATCTCGGAGAGCAGTACTTC
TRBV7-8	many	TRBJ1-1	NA	CASSLEVNTEAFF	TGTGCCAGCAGCTTAGAAGTGAACACTGAAGCTTTCTTT
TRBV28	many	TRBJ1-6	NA	CASWGGSSYNSPLHF	TGTGCCAGCTGGGGTGGGAGCTCCTATAATTCACCCCTCCACTTT
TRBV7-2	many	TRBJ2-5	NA	CASSLARETQYF	TGTGCCAGCAGCTTAGCGCGGGAGACCCAGTACTTC
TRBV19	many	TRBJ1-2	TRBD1	CASIGTALGGYTF	TGTGCCAGTATCGGGACAGCTCTAGGTGGCTACACCTTC
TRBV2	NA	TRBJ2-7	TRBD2	CASRIAGGPFYEQYF	TGTGCCAGCCGGATAGCGGGAGGTCCCTTCTACGAGCAGTACTTC
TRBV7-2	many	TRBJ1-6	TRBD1	CASSRDSNNSPLHF	TGTGCCAGCAGCCGGGACAGTAATAATTCACCCCTCCACTTT
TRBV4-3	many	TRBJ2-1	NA	CASSRTHDPISSYNEQFF	TGCGCCAGCAGCCGAACGCACGATCCGATTAGCTCCTACAATGAGCAGTTCTTC
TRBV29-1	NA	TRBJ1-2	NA	CSVSPGRQANYGYTF	TGCAGCGTATCGCCGGGACGCCAAGCTAACTATGGCTACACCTTC
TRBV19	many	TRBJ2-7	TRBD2	CASSSDAYAGGSYEQYF	TGTGCCAGTAGTTCGGACGCCTACGCGGGAGGTTCCTACGAGCAGTACTTC
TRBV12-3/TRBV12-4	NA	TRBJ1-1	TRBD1	CASSSRGMETEAFF	TGTGCCAGCAGTTCCAGGGGGATGGAGACTGAAGCTTTCTTT
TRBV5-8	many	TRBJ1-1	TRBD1	CASRRGTVTNTEAFF	TGTGCCAGCAGGCGAGGGACAGTGACTAACACTGAAGCTTTCTTT
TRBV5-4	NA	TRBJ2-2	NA	CASSPALSGELFF	TGTGCCAGCAGCCCGGCCCTAAGCGGGGAGCTGTTTTTT
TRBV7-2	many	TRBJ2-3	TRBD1	CASSFTGVLDTQYF	TGTGCCAGCAGCTTTACAGGGGTTTTAGATACGCAGTATTTT
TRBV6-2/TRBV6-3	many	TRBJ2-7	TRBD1	CASSQTSTGSSYEQYF	TGTGCCAGCAGCCAAACGTCGACAGGGAGCTCCTACGAGCAGTACTTC
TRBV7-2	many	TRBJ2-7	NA	CASSGQGAGAGAYEQYF	TGTGCCAGCAGCGGACAGGGCGCGGGAGCAGGGGCCTACGAGCAGTACTTC
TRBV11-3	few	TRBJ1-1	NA	CASSLDFDTEAFF	TGTGCCAGCAGCTTAGATTTCGACACTGAAGCTTTCTTT
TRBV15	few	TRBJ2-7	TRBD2	CATSRGISGGTYEQYF	TGTGCCACCAGCAGAGGCATTAGCGGGGGGACGTACGAGCAGTACTTC
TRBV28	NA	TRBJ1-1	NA	CASSLRQAEAFF	TGTGCCAGCAGCCTTCGACAGGCTGAAGCTTTCTTT
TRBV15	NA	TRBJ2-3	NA	CATSGTTYVSTDTQYF	TGTGCCACCAGCGGCACGACCTACGTGAGCACAGATACGCAGTATTTT
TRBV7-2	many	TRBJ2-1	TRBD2	CASSLRLAGEQFF	TGTGCCAGCAGCTTAAGGTTAGCGGGAGAGCAGTTCTTC
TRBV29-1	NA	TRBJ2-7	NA	CSARAGYEQYF	TGCAGCGCCCGGGCCGGTTACGAGCAGTACTTC
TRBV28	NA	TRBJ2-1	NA	CASRRDEQFF	TGTGCCAGCAGGAGGGATGAGCAGTTCTTC
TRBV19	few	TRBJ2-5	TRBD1	CASSTGTGGLETQYF	TGTGCCAGTAGCACCGGGACAGGGGGCCTGGAGACCCAGTACTTC
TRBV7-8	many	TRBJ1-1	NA	CASSLGSPVASGTEAFF	TGTGCCAGCAGCTTAGGTTCCCCAGTCGCGTCGGGCACTGAAGCTTTCTTT
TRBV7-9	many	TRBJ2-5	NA	CASGSTSEGETQYF	TGTGCCAGCGGATCAACTAGTGAGGGGGAGACCCAGTACTTC
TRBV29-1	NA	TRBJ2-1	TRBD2	CSVTGVLAGGNKQFF	TGCAGCGTTACGGGAGTACTAGCGGGGGGTAATAAGCAGTTCTTC
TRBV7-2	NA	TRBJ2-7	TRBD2	CASSYTSGGWEQYF	TGTGCCAGCAGCTATACTAGCGGGGGGTGGGAGCAGTACTTC
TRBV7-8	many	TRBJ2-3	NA	CASSFQSGAGPDTQYF	TGTGCCAGCAGCTTTCAGAGCGGAGCGGGTCCGGATACGCAGTATTTT
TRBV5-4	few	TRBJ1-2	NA	CASSLAGQAYGYTF	TGTGCCAGCAGCTTGGCGGGACAAGCCTATGGCTACACCTTC
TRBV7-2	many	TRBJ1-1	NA	CASSFRNSNTEAFF	TGTGCCAGCAGCTTCAGGAACTCGAACACTGAAGCTTTCTTT
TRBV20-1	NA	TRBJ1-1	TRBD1	CSALKGTGEMYTEAFF	TGCAGTGCTCTAAAAGGGACAGGGGAAATGTACACTGAAGCTTTCTTT
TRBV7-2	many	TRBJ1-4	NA	CASSLGRGLNEKLFF	TGTGCCAGCAGCTTAGGGCGGGGGTTGAATGAAAAACTGTTTTTT
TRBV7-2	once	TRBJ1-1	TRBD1	CASSLTMGQGSTEAFF	TGTGCCAGCAGCTTAACAATGGGACAGGGCAGTACTGAAGCTTTCTTT
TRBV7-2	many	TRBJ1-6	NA	CASSLVRPNRNSPLHF	TGTGCCAGCAGCTTAGTCCGACCTAATCGTAATTCACCCCTCCACTTT
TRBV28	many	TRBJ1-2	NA	CASSSHVYGYTF	TGTGCCAGCAGTAGTCACGTCTATGGCTACACCTTC